This TCR beta chain was recorded in a study of blood T cell repertoires in COVID-19. Study-level background: Acute and convalescent COVID-19 samples came from the United States, Italy and Spain. In each case, the material was cDNA or gDNA derived from T cells, B-cell-depleted T cells, or PBMCs.

In assigning cohorts, the study relied on participant-reported clinical history. In the study's own analysis: Amplified reference gene primers provided the basis for estimating nucleated cell counts. Libraries were prepared by immunoSEQ multiplex PCR; TCRdb keeps only in-frame clonotypes and omits some of them. V and J calls and clone size are as listed in that table; D and trimming were resolved from the DNA. Of around 340,000 clones in the sample, 80% to 90% are singletons; the top ten hold approximately 4%. The germline CDR1 and CDR2 sequences are SQVTM and ANQGSEA. J lost 5 bases, V lost 4 bases, and 12 bases had no gene match. This CDR3 region has 16 residues.

The receptor was derived from a woman in her thirties or forties with acute COVID-19. Sequencing was performed on PBMCs or T cells enriched from blood (not recorded which). The chain recombines TRBV29-1 with TRBJ2-1, with 9 nucleotides matching TRBD2. The CDR3 protein is CSVGEISGSEDNEQFF. The CDR3, as DNA: TGCAGCGTTGGGGAAATTAGCGGGAGTGAAGACAATGAGCAGTTCTTC.